The 7 T cell receptor beta chains given below trace back to one sample, sequenced in a study of control samples from healthy donors and cancer patients. The table came from immunoSEQ multiplex PCR; TCRdb's copy has only in-frame clones and leaves some out. The table lists some 99,000 clones, about nine tenths of them singletons. Sequenced sample: blood. These receptors were collected from a human donor in good health. The donor label of this sample is uncertain.

The chain recombines TRBV15 with TRBJ2-3; D is unclear. The germline CDR1 and CDR2 sequences are LNHNV and YYDKDF (reference sequence). Trimming took 4 bases from V and 4 from J, leaving 15 bases between them. CDR3 size: 15 residues. The CDR3 loop is CATSNFGGFPDTQYF. The CDR3 DNA follows: TGTGCCACCAGCAACTTCGGTGGCTTTCCAGATACGCAGTATTTT. The whole variable domain, filled in from reference TRBV15 and TRBJ2-3, reads DAMVIQNPRYQVTQFGKPVTLSCSQTLNHNVMYWYQQKSSQAPKLLFHYYDKDFNNEADTPDNFQSRRPNTSFCFLDIRSPGLGDTAMYLCATSNFGGFPDTQYFGPGTRLTVL.

This chain joins TRBV6-5 and TRBJ2-3; TRBD1 might be the D (5 bases). The length of the CDR3 is 13 residues. V shed 9 bases and J shed 3 bases, with 13 bases lying between them. Germline V gives CDR1 MNHEY, CDR2 SVGAGI. This CDR3 reads CASLGPGTDTQYF. The CDR3 nucleotides read TGTGCCAGTTTGGGGCCGGGTACAGATACGCAGTATTTT.

V and J are TRBV10-3 and TRBJ1-4, with unresolved D. This CDR3 has 14 amino acids. Germline loops: CDR1 ENHRY, CDR2 SYGVKD. The V end was cut by 0 bases, the J end by 8 bases, with 10 bases between. The CDR3 region has the DNA TGTGCCATCAGTGAGTCCCTAACCCGAGAAAAACTGTTTTTT. Translated, it gives CAISESLTREKLFF.

The V and J genes are TRBV21-1 and TRBJ1-2. TRBV21-1 is a pseudogene. The CDR3 is made up of 15 amino acids. DNA for the CDR3: TGTGCCAGCAGCAAACGTAAAAGTTGGACGTATGGCTACACCTTC. Amino acids: CASSKRKSWTYGYTF.

In this sample, this clone is medium-sized. V and J are TRBV19 and TRBJ1-2; no definite D call. This CDR3 contains 15 residues. Per the germline V gene, CDR1 is LNHDA and CDR2 is SQIVND (reference sequence). Trimming pared 5 bases from V and 0 bases from J, leaving 13 bases between. CDR3 in DNA: TGTGCCAGTAGTTCAACTGCCACAACTAACTATGGCTACACCTTC. This encodes CASSSTATTNYGYTF.

The chain links TRBV27 to TRBJ1-6, with D perhaps TRBD1 (6 bases). Germline loops: CDR1 MNHEY, CDR2 SMNVEV (reference sequence). V lost 4 bases and J 6 bases, leaving 10 bases between the germline ends. The CDR3 length is 14 residues. CDR3 nucleotide sequence: TGTGCCAGCAGTTCAGGGGTACGTAATTCACCCCTCCACTTT. Amino acid sequence: CASSSGVRNSPLHF.

The rearrangement uses TRBV4-2 and TRBJ1-1; D is ambiguous. V lost 0 bases and J 9 bases, leaving 17 bases between the germline ends. CDR1 LGHNA and CDR2 YNFKEQ come from the germline V gene. This CDR3 is built from 15 residues. CDR3 nucleotides: TGTGCCAGCAGCCAAGACTGGTCCCTTGACATCCAAGCTTTCTTT. Amino acid sequence: CASSQDWSLDIQAFF.